The 32 T cell receptor beta chains presented below share a single source sample, sequenced in a study of OX40 agonist ivuxolimab in advanced cancers. Sequencing used immunoSEQ multiplex PCR; TCRdb keeps in-frame clones, though not all of them. Found here are approximately 82,000 clones, about 89% of them singletons; the top ten hold 0.45% to 0.7%. The sequences come from CD4+ or CD8+ T cells sorted from blood, collected in a trial of the OX40 agonist ivuxolimab. All receptors come from an adult with an advanced solid tumor such as melanoma, head and neck, liver or kidney cancer.

The V gene is TRBV29-1, the J gene TRBJ1-5; D gene uncertain. Trimming left V 4 bases short and J 5 bases short, with 9 bases between. CDR3 length equals 12 residues. CDR1 is SQVTM, CDR2 ANQGSEA, per germline. CDR3 sequence reads: CSVGAADQPQHF. CDR3 DNA: TGCAGCGTTGGGGCAGCGGATCAGCCCCAGCATTTT.

The table lists this clone with a count of one. V usage is TRBV6-5 and J usage is TRBJ1-1; weak D call: TRBD1 (6 bases). Germline CDR1 and CDR2: MNHEY and SVGAGI. The CDR3 sequence is 14 residues long. Between the trimmed V and J ends, which lost 2 bases and 7 bases, there was a span of 14 bases. Here the CDR3 reads CASSYRGEMDEAFF. The CDR3 region has the DNA TGTGCCAGCAGTTACAGGGGGGAAATGGATGAAGCTTTCTTT.

The chain combines TRBV30 with TRBJ1-4; TRBD1 is a possible D gene (6 bases). CDR1 and CDR2 from the germline V gene are GTSNPN and SVGIG (reference sequence). The CDR3 spans 13 residues. Trimming shortened V by 3 bases and J by 3 bases, and 8 bases separated the two germline ends. The CDR3 loop is CAWRRGANEKLFF. Written as DNA, the CDR3 is TGTGCCTGGAGGAGGGGGGCTAATGAAAAACTGTTTTTT.

This clone was detected only a few times. V and J are TRBV6-1 and TRBJ1-2; perhaps TRBD1 as D (6 bases). Trimming cost V 6 bases and J 8 bases, with 16 bases left between them. Germline CDR1 and CDR2: MNHNS and SASEGT. CDR3 size: 13 residues. CDR3 DNA: TGTGCCAGCAGATCCGAGGGGGGGCGAGGCTACACCTTC. Translation gives CASRSEGGRGYTF.

J is TRBJ2-7 and V is TRBV7-2, with 9 bases that match TRBD2. The V gene's germline CDR1 is SGHTA and CDR2 FQGNSA. The CDR3 is 15 residues long. The V and J ends lost 4 bases and 0 bases, in that order; junction bases with no gene match: 4. CDR3 in amino acids: CASSSSGVSSYEQYF. The CDR3, as DNA: TGTGCCAGCAGCTCTAGCGGGGTTTCCTCCTACGAGCAGTACTTC.

The chain recombines TRBV13 with TRBJ2-7; TRBD2 matches at 14 bases. The V and J ends lost 0 bases and 11 bases, in that order; junction bases with no gene match: 9. This CDR3 is built from 16 residues. Germline assignment: CDR1 PRHDT and CDR2 FYEKMQ (reference sequence). The CDR3 region has the DNA TGTGCCAGCAGCTTAGGGCGGGGGACTAGCGGGAGAGGGGAGTACTTC. Translated: CASSLGRGTSGRGEYF. The whole variable domain, remainder taken from reference TRBV13 and TRBJ2-7, is AAGVIQSPRHLIKEKRETATLKCYPIPRHDTVYWYQQGPGQDPQFLISFYEKMQSDKGSIPDRFSAQQFSDYHSELNMSSLELGDSALYFCASSLGRGTSGRGEYFGPGTRLTVT.

The table lists this clone with a count of one. The genes are TRBV4-1 and TRBJ1-1; no reliable D call. Germline V lookup: CDR1 MGHRA, CDR2 YSYEKL. The CDR3 has 14 residues. The V gene lost 5 bases and the J gene lost 4 bases, with 14 bases spanning the gap. CDR3 sequence: CASSGRTAGTEAFF. In nucleotides, the CDR3 is TGCGCCAGCAGCGGTCGGACGGCGGGCACTGAAGCTTTCTTT.

The rearrangement links TRBV7-2 to TRBJ1-6; maybe TRBD1 (6 bases). CDR3 length: 14 residues. CDR1 and CDR2 (germline): SGHTA, FQGNSA. V was pared by 3 bases and J by 7 bases, with 10 bases between. The CDR3 DNA is TGTGCCAGCAGCTTTCAACAGGGCAATTCACCCCTCCACTTT. Translated: CASSFQQGNSPLHF.

The CDR3 loop reads CASFRDRGTYGYTF. As DNA, the CDR3 is TGTGCCAGCTTCCGGGACAGGGGTACCTATGGCTACACCTTC. This rearrangement joins TRBV18 to TRBJ1-2; 10 nucleotides match TRBD1. The CDR3 totals 14 residues. Losses at the gene ends were 7 bases for V and 4 bases for J; bases not matched to a gene: 6. Germline CDR1 is KGHSH and CDR2 is LQKENI.

The rearrangement joins TRBV11-3 to TRBJ1-1; 7 bases align to TRBD1. The germline V gene has CDR1 SGHNT and CDR2 YENEEA. The CDR3 totals 13 residues. With V trimmed by 2 bases and J by 7 bases, 4 bases remained unmatched. The CDR3: CASSLTGEGEAFF. The CDR3 nucleotides read TGTGCCAGCAGCTTAACAGGGGAGGGTGAAGCTTTCTTT.

This chain links TRBV6-5 with TRBJ1-1, with TRBD1 as a possible D gene (5 bases). There are 14 residues in the CDR3. Germline V gene data show CDR1 as MNHEY and CDR2 as SVGAGI. The V and J ends lost 7 bases and 1 base respectively, with 13 bases between them. CDR3 sequence reads: CASTGVGRNTEAFF. The DNA for the CDR3 is TGTGCCAGCACGGGGGTGGGACGGAACACTGAAGCTTTCTTT.

The chain uses TRBV28 and TRBJ1-2, with TRBD1 matching 9 bases. The germline CDR1 and CDR2 sequences are MDHEN and SYDVKM. The length of the CDR3 is 11 residues. V was clipped by 8 bases and J by 7 bases; unmatched bases: 2. CDR3 amino acids: CASGTGSGYTF. The CDR3 DNA is TGTGCCAGCGGGACAGGGTCTGGCTACACCTTC.

There are a few counts of this clone. The chain couples TRBV28 to TRBJ1-2; D gene unclear. CDR1 and CDR2 (germline): MDHEN, SYDVKM. This CDR3 is built from 12 residues. V was trimmed by 5 bases and J by 8 bases, leaving 12 bases between them. CDR3 sequence: CASSTVALGYTF. CDR3 nucleotides: TGTGCCAGCAGTACTGTGGCCTTAGGCTACACCTTC.

The rearrangement joins TRBV9 to TRBJ1-3, with 7 bases aligning to TRBD1. Germline-derived CDR1 and CDR2 are SGDLS and YYNGEE. This CDR3 has 14 amino acids. V shed 2 bases and J 9 bases; nucleotides not matched to a gene: 8. In nucleotides, the CDR3 is TGTGCCAGCAGCGTCGCCAGACAGGGTCCCACCATATATTTT. The encoded protein is CASSVARQGPTIYF.

V and J are TRBV18 and TRBJ2-7; the match to TRBD1 covers 10 bases. V shed 6 bases and J 5 bases; nucleotides not matched to a gene: 1. CDR1 is KGHSH, CDR2 LQKENI, per germline. This CDR3 is built from 12 residues. The CDR3 nucleotides read TGTGCCAGCTCGGGGACAGGGGACGAGCAGTACTTC. As protein: CASSGTGDEQYF.

The J gene is TRBJ1-2, the V gene TRBV30, with 7 positions matching TRBD1. In germline, CDR1 is GTSNPN, CDR2 SVGIG (reference sequence). This CDR3 region has 13 residues. V shed 0 bases, J shed 7 bases, and the junction held 5 bases outside the gene matches. The CDR3 nucleotides are TGTGCCTGGAGTGTCCCCGGACAGGCTGGCTACACCTTC. It codes for CAWSVPGQAGYTF.

The rearrangement links TRBV4-2 to TRBJ1-2, with D possibly matching TRBD1 (6 bases). Germline lookup yields CDR1 LGHNA and CDR2 YNFKEQ. V was cut by 0 bases and J by 5 bases, with 10 bases left in between. The CDR3 loop spans 14 amino acids. CDR3 region: CASSQDRGSYGYTF. CDR3 nucleotides: TGTGCCAGCAGCCAAGACAGGGGTTCTTATGGCTACACCTTC.

CDR3 loop: CASSLDYGPYNEQFF. Written as DNA, the CDR3 is TGTGCCAGCAGCTTAGATTACGGGCCCTACAATGAGCAGTTCTTC. This chain links TRBV7-7 with TRBJ2-1; no reliable D call. Trimming shortened V by 1 base and J by 2 bases, and 9 bases separated the two germline ends. The CDR3 extends over 15 amino acids. In germline, CDR1 is SSHAT, CDR2 FNYEAQ (reference sequence). The variable domain in full, with the rest retrieved from reference TRBV7-7 and TRBJ2-1, is GAGVSQSPRYKVTKRGQDVTLRCDPISSHATLYWYQQALGQGPEFLTYFNYEAQPDKSGLPSDRFSAERPEGSISTLTIQRTEQRDSAMYRCASSLDYGPYNEQFFGPGTRLTVL.

The chain uses TRBV6-6 and TRBJ2-5; 11 bases line up with TRBD1. J lost 5 bases, V lost 8 bases, and 10 bases had no gene match. The CDR3 has 15 residues. Per germline, CDR1 MNHNY and CDR2 SVGAGI (reference sequence). The CDR3 DNA reads TGTGCCAGCGATGGTGGACAGGGGGCAGCGGAGACCCAGTACTTC. This translates into CASDGGQGAAETQYF.

The V and J genes are TRBV14 and TRBJ1-4, with 8 bases identical to TRBD1. This CDR3 has 18 amino acids. Germline CDR1 is SGHDN and CDR2 is FVKESK. J gave up 5 bases and V 0 bases, and 11 bases lay outside the gene matches. The CDR3 DNA sequence: TGTGCCAGCAGCCAAGAAGGGCAGGGGGCGCTTCAGAATGAAAAACTGTTTTTT. It encodes CASSQEGQGALQNEKLFF.

This clone was picked up one time. This rearrangement joins TRBV29-1 to TRBJ2-1, with a tentative D call TRBD2 (6 bases). The CDR3 runs 12 residues. The V end lost 7 bases, the J end lost 10 bases, and 17 bases lay between the germline ends. CDR1 SQVTM and CDR2 ANQGSEA come from the germline V gene. The DNA of the CDR3 is TGCAGCGCCCCGGGGGACCTTGGGGAGCAGTTCTTC. Its protein is CSAPGDLGEQFF.

The V and J genes are TRBV28 and TRBJ1-1; perhaps TRBD1 as D (5 bases). Germline V gives CDR1 MDHEN, CDR2 SYDVKM. V lost 5 bases and J lost 6, with 16 bases in between. The CDR3 covers 14 residues. The CDR3 loop is CASSRGGGLPEAFF. In DNA, the CDR3 is TGTGCCAGCAGTCGGGGGGGAGGCTTGCCTGAAGCTTTCTTT.

The chain recombines TRBV4-2 with TRBJ1-5, with D uncertain. From germline, CDR1 is LGHNA and CDR2 YNFKEQ. V dropped 1 base and J dropped 1 base, with 11 bases sitting between them. The length of the CDR3 is 16 residues. Here the CDR3 reads CASSQGAQLSNQPQHF. In DNA, the CDR3 is TGTGCCAGCAGCCAAGGGGCCCAATTAAGCAATCAGCCCCAGCATTTT.

The chain has TRBV30 and TRBJ1-2, with D perhaps matching TRBD1 (6 bases). The CDR3 is 15 residues long. The germline V gene has CDR1 GTSNPN and CDR2 SVGIG (reference sequence). With 3 bases removed from V and 2 bases from J, the gap between germline ends came to 16 bases. CDR3 sequence: CAWSEGGDGNYGYTF. The CDR3 DNA is TGTGCCTGGAGCGAGGGGGGAGACGGGAACTATGGCTACACCTTC.

The V and J genes are TRBV2 and TRBJ1-5; no firm D call. V shed 2 bases and J shed 9 bases, with 11 bases lying between them. The CDR3 sequence is 13 residues long. Looked up from germline, CDR1 is SNHLY and CDR2 is FYNNEI. In nucleotides, the CDR3 is TGTGCCAGCAGTGAAAGACTCTGGGGGCCCCAGCATTTT. Its translation: CASSERLWGPQHF.

The count of this clone is one. The chain combines TRBV12-5 with TRBJ1-3, with no clear D. The CDR3 loop spans 15 amino acids. Germline values: CDR1 LGHNT, CDR2 FRNRAP. Trimming left V 2 bases short and J 4 bases short, with 12 bases between. Here the CDR3 DNA reads TGTGCTAGTGGTTTGCTAACCCACGGCGGAAACACCATATATTTT. This sequence encodes CASGLLTHGGNTIYF.

This chain uses TRBV6-1 with TRBJ1-1; 7 bases agree with TRBD1. Trimming cost V 6 bases and J 1 base; bases outside gene matches: 2. The CDR3 is 13 amino acids. Germline CDR1 MNHNS, CDR2 SASEGT. The CDR3 reads CASSGTANTEAFF. The DNA of the CDR3 is TGTGCCAGCAGCGGGACAGCGAACACTGAAGCTTTCTTT.

Written as DNA, the CDR3 is TGTGCCAGTAGACCTCGCGGGACAGGGGACAACTATGGCTACACCTTC. Protein sequence: CASRPRGTGDNYGYTF. V gene TRBV19 combines with J gene TRBJ1-2; 10 bases align to TRBD1. This CDR3 region has 16 residues. The V and J ends lost 6 bases and 2 bases, in that order; junction bases with no gene match: 9. Germline values: CDR1 LNHDA, CDR2 SQIVND (reference sequence).

The chain uses TRBV18 and TRBJ2-7; TRBD2 is a possible D gene (7 bases). The V end lost 0 bases, the J end lost 2 bases, and 20 bases lay between the germline ends. This CDR3 is 18 amino acids long. Germline loops: CDR1 KGHSH, CDR2 LQKENI. The CDR3 nucleotides are TGTGCCAGCTCACCACCTGGTGGGGGGGCGCGAGGTACCTACGAGCAGTACTTC. The encoded protein is CASSPPGGGARGTYEQYF. The whole variable domain, remainder taken from reference TRBV18 and TRBJ2-7, is NAGVMQNPRHLVRRRGQEARLRCSPMKGHSHVYWYRQLPEEGLKFMVYLQKENIIDESGMPKERFSAEFPKEGPSILRIQQVVRGDSAAYFCASSPPGGGARGTYEQYFGPGTRLTVT.

The V call is TRBV7-9, the J call TRBJ2-3; 7 nucleotides line up with TRBD2. This CDR3 has 16 amino acids. Trimming took 3 bases from V and 0 from J; bases not matched to a gene: 6. Germline values: CDR1 SEHNR, CDR2 FQNEAQ (reference sequence). The CDR3 nucleotides read TGTGCCAGCAGCTTTGGGACTACACTTAGCACAGATACGCAGTATTTT. Translating gives CASSFGTTLSTDTQYF.

The rearrangement uses TRBV7-2 and TRBJ2-2, with D hard to call. The germline CDR1 and CDR2 sequences are SGHTA and FQGNSA. The CDR3 has 15 amino acids. Trimming pared 5 bases from V and 4 bases from J, leaving 14 bases between. CDR3 residues: CASSPTGFRTGELFF. The DNA of the CDR3 is TGTGCCAGCAGCCCCACCGGTTTCCGCACCGGGGAGCTGTTTTTT.

CDR3 region: CASSSLPRQANGYTF. The DNA for the CDR3 is TGTGCCAGCAGCTCTTTACCTCGACAAGCTAATGGCTACACCTTC. The chain employs TRBV7-2 and TRBJ1-2; D is uncertain. The CDR3 is 15 amino acids. The germline gives CDR1 SGHTA, CDR2 FQGNSA. Trimming removed 4 bases at V and 6 bases at J, with 18 bases between.